Given below is one T cell receptor beta chain in context. This clonotype was counted many times. This clone's antigen is unknown. No quality values exist for individual bases; no much larger clone is one base distant. Set within a cohort of healthcare workers in London, UK, this nested case-control study involved weekly PCR testing of nasopharyngeal swabs along with blood sampling. Healthcare workers were enrolled in the week of the UK lockdown, from 23 to 31 March 2020, and were followed every week for up to roughly 15 weeks. The sample belongs to a study of early T cells in non-severe SARS-CoV-2 infection (dated by TCRdb to 2020 to 2023). In terms of the full investigation: Because TCR sequencing was done on bulk RNA from unsorted whole blood, the alpha and beta chains could not be paired. The paper as a whole reports these results and caveats: Matching against VDJdb was skewed toward anti-spike CD8 responses, likely underestimated virus-specific expansions, and missed private and CD4 specificities.

V is shortened by 4 bases, J by 2 bases, and the region joining them spans 10 bases. According to the germline V gene (reference sequence), CDR1 reads MNHEY and CDR2 reads SMNVEV. The CDR3 measures 14 amino acids from cysteine to phenylalanine. Just CDR3 DNA is preserved here, 42 bases in frame from base 1. The method was 5' RACE. The sequencer listed for this sample is NextSeq 500. The TCR library protocol attached unique molecular identifiers to individual cDNA molecules to correct for sequencing error and PCR bias. Sequencing covered both TCR alpha and beta chains, and within each sample the abundances of alpha and beta sequences were tightly co-correlated. Per the authors' processing: Decombinator V4 was used to perform V gene, J gene and CDR3 annotation of TCR sequences. Expanded TCRs were defined as changing significantly between any two time points under a Poisson model with p below 0.0001. TCR abundances were normalised to the total number of TCRs sequenced per sample and expressed as counts per million. MAIT TCRs were defined by TRAV1-2 paired with TRAJ12, TRAJ20 or TRAJ33, and iNKT TCRs by TRAV10 paired with TRAJ18. VDJdb, accessed 1 November 2021, was searched for CMV, EBV and SARS-CoV-2 annotated TCRs, with TCRs annotated for multiple antigens excluded. In-frame beta chains were kept once TCRdb had trimmed the public reads at Q25 with fastp and called clones with MiXCR. Every distinct CDR3 protein forms one entry, paired with its most common genes and DNA. In this record, the V and J calls reflect TCRdb's handling and not the investigators' own analysis. For this sample the table gives approximately 23,000 distinct CDR3 sequences, of which about 4.8% were detected only once. In total, the top ten clones hold 4.5% to 7% of the sample.

Sequences were obtained from whole blood. The chain uses TRBV27 and TRBJ2-3; the D gene is perhaps TRBD2, on 6 matching bases. This sequence was found in an adult who was a healthcare worker with PCR-confirmed SARS-CoV-2 infection or an uninfected control (not recorded which). This receptor has the CDR3 CASSSTSYTDTQYF. The sequenced DNA: TGTGCCAGCAGTTCCACTAGCTACACAGATACGCAGTATTTT.